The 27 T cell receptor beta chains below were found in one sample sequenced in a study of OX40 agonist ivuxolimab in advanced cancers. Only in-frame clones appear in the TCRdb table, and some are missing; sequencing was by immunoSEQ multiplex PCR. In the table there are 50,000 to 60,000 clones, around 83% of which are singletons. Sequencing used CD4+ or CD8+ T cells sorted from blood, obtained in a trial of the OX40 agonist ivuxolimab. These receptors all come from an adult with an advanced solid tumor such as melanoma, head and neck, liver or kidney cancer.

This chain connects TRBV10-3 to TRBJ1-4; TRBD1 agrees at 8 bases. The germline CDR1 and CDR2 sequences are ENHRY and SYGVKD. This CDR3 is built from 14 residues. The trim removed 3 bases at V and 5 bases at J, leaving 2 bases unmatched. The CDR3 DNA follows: TGTGCCATCAGTGAAAGGACAGGGAATGAAAAACTGTTTTTT. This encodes CAISERTGNEKLFF.

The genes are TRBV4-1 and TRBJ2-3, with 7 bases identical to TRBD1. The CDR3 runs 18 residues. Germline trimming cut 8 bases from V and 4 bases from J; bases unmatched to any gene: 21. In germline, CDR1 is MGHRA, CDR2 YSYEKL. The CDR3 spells CASSTRRIRGFESDTQYF. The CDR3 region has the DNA TGCGCCAGCTCCACGAGAAGAATCAGGGGGTTTGAGTCAGATACGCAGTATTTT.

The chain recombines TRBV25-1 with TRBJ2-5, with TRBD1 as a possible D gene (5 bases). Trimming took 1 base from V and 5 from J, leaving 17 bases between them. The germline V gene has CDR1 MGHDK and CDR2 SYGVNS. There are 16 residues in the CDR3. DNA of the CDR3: TGTGCCAGCAGTGAATTAGGGGCCCGCTTTGGGGAGACCCAGTACTTC. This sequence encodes CASSELGARFGETQYF.

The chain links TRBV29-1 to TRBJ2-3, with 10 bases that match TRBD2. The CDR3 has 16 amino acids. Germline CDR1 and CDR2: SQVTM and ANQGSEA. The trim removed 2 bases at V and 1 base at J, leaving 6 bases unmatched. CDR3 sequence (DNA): TGCAGCGTTGAATTTCAAGCGGGAGGGGGCACAGATACGCAGTATTTT. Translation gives CSVEFQAGGGTDTQYF.

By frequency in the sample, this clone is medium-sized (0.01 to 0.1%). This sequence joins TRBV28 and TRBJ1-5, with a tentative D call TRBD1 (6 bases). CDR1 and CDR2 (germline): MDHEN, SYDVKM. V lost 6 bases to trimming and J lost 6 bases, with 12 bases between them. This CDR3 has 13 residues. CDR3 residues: CASRTGLGQPQHF. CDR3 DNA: TGTGCCAGCAGAACAGGGCTTGGTCAGCCCCAGCATTTT.

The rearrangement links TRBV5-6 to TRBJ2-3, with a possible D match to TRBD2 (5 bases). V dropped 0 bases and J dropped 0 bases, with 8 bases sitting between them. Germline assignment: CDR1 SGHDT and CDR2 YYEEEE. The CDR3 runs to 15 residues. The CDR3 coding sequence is TGTGCCAGCAGCTTGGGGACTGCAAGCACAGATACGCAGTATTTT. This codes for CASSLGTASTDTQYF.

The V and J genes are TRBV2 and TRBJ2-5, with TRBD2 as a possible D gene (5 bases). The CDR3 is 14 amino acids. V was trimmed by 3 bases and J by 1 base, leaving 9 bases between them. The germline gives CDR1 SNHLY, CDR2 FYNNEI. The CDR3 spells CASSDRGPQETQYF. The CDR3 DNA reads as TGTGCCAGCAGTGACCGGGGTCCCCAAGAGACCCAGTACTTC.

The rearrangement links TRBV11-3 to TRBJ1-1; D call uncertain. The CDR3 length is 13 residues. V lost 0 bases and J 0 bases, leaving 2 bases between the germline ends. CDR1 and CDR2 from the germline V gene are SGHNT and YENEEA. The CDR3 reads CASSLDMNTEAFF. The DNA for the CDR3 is TGTGCCAGCAGCTTAGACATGAACACTGAAGCTTTCTTT.

The CDR3 DNA reads as TGTGCCAGCAGGAGCAACACCGGGGAGCTGTTTTTT. Protein: CASRSNTGELFF. The chain employs TRBV28 and TRBJ2-2; D not resolved. With 6 bases removed from V and 2 bases from J, the gap between germline ends came to 4 bases. CDR3 length equals 12 residues. CDR1 is MDHEN, CDR2 SYDVKM, per germline.

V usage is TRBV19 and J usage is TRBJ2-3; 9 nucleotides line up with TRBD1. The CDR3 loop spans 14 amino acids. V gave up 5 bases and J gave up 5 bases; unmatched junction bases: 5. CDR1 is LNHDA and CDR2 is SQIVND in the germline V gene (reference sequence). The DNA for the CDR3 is TGTGCCAGTAGTCGGGACAGGGCTGAAGATACGCAGTATTTT. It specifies CASSRDRAEDTQYF.

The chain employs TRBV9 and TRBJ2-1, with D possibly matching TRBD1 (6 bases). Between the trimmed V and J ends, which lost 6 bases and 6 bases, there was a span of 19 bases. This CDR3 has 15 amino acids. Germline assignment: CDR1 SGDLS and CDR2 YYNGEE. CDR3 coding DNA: TGTGCCAGCACCTTGGGGGCCCAAGCCCTCAATGAGCAGTTCTTC. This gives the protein CASTLGAQALNEQFF.

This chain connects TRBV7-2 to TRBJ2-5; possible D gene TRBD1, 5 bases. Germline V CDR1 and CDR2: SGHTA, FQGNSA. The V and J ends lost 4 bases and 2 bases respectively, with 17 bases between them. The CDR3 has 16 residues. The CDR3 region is CASSSPGRTTQETQYF. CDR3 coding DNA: TGTGCCAGCAGCTCCCCCGGTCGGACAACTCAAGAGACCCAGTACTTC.

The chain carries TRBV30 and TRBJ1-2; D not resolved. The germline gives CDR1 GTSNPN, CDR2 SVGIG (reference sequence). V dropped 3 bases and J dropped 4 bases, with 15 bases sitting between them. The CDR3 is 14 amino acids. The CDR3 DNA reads TGTGCCTGGAGCGAGCGGACGGCTCCCTATGGCTACACCTTC. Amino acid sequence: CAWSERTAPYGYTF.

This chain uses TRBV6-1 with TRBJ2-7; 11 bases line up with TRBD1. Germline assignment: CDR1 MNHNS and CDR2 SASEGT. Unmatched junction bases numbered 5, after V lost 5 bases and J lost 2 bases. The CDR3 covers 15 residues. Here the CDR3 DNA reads TGTGCCAGCAGTTTGGGACAGGGGGACCCCTACGAGCAGTACTTC. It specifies CASSLGQGDPYEQYF.

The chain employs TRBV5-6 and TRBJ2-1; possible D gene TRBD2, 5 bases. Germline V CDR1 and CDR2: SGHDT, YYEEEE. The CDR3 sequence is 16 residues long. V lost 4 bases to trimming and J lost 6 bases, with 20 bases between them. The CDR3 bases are TGTGCCAGCAGCCCTCTGCGGGTAGGAGGTGGCAATGAGCAGTTCTTC. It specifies CASSPLRVGGGNEQFF.

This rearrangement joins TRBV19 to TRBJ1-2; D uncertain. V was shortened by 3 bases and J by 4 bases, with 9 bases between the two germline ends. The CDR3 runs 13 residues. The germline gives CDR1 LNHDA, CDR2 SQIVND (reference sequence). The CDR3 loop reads CASSIQDSYGYTF. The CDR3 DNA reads TGTGCCAGTAGTATTCAGGACTCCTATGGCTACACCTTC.

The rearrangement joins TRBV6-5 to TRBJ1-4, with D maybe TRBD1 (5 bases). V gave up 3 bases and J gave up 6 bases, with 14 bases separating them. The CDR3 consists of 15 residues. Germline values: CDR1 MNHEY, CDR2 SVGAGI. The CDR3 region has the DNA TGTGCCAGCAGTTATGGTGGGCGAGGGGATGAAAAACTGTTTTTT. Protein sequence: CASSYGGRGDEKLFF.

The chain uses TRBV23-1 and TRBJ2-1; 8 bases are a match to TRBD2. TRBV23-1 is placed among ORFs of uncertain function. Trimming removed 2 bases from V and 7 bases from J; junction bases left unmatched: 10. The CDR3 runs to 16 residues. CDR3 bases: TGCGCCAGCAGTCAACCCAGAGAGACTAGCGCTAATGAGCAGTTCTTC. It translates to CASSQPRETSANEQFF.

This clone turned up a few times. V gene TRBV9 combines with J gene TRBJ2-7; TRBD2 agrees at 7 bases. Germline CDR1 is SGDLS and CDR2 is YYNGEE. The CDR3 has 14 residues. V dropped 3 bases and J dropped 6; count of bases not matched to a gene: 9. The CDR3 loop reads CASSGGAGESEQYF. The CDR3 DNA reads TGTGCCAGCAGCGGAGGGGCGGGGGAGAGCGAGCAGTACTTC. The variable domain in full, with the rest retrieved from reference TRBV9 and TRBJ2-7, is DSGVTQTPKHLITATGQRVTLRCSPRSGDLSVYWYQQSLDQGLQFLIQYYNGEERAKGNILERFSAQQFPDLHSELNLSSLELGDSALYFCASSGGAGESEQYFGPGTRLTVT.

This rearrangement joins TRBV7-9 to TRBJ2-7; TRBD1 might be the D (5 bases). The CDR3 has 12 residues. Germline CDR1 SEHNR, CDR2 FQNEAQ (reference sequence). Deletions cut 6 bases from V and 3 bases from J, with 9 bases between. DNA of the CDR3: TGTGCCAGCAGTCTGGACAACTACGAGCAGTACTTC. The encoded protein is CASSLDNYEQYF. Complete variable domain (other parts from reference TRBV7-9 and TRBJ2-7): DTGVSQNPRHKITKRGQNVTFRCDPISEHNRLYWYRQTLGQGPEFLTYFQNEAQLEKSRLLSDRFSAERPKGSFSTLEIQRTEQGDSAMYLCASSLDNYEQYFGPGTRLTVT.

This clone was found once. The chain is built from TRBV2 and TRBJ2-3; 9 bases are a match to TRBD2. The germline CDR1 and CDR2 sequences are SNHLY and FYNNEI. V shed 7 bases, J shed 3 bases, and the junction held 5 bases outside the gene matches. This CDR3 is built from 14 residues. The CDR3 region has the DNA TGTGCCAGCAATAAGGCGGGAGGGACAGATACGCAGTATTTT. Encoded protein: CASNKAGGTDTQYF.

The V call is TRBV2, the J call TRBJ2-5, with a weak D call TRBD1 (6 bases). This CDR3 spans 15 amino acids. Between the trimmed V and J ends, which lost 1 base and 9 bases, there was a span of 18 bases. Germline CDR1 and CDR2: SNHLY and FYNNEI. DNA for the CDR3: TGTGCCAGCAGTGAAGGGACAGCCGGCGGTTTGTCCCAGTACTTC. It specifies CASSEGTAGGLSQYF. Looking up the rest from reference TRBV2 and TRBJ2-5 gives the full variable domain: EPEVTQTPSHQVTQMGQEVILRCVPISNHLYFYWYRQILGQKVEFLVSFYNNEISEKSEIFDDQFSVERPDGSNFTLKIRSTKLEDSAMYFCASSEGTAGGLSQYFGPGTRLLVL.

The DNA of the CDR3 is TGTGCCAGCAACCGGGGGTACTCTAATGAGCAGTTCTTC. Translated, it gives CASNRGYSNEQFF. The chain combines TRBV28 with TRBJ2-1; D perhaps matches TRBD2 (6 bases). CDR3 length equals 13 residues. V was shortened by 7 bases and J by 7 bases, with 14 bases between the two germline ends. Germline V CDR1 and CDR2: MDHEN, SYDVKM.

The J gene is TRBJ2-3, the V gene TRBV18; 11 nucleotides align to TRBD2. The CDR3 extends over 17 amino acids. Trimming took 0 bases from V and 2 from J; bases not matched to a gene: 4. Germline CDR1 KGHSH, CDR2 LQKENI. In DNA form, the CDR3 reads TGTGCCAGCTCACCACCGGCTAGCGGGAGGTTCACAGATACGCAGTATTTT. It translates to CASSPPASGRFTDTQYF.

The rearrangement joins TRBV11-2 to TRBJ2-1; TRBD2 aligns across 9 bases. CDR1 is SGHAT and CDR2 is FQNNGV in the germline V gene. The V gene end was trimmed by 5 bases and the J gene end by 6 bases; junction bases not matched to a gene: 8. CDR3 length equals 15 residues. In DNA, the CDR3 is TGTGCCAGCAGCCCCGGGACTAGCCAGCTCAATGAGCAGTTCTTC. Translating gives CASSPGTSQLNEQFF. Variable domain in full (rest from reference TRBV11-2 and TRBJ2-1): EAGVAQSPRYKIIEKRQSVAFWCNPISGHATLYWYQQILGQGPKLLIQFQNNGVVDDSQLPKDRFSAERLKGVDSTLKIQPAKLEDSAVYLCASSPGTSQLNEQFFGPGTRLTVL.

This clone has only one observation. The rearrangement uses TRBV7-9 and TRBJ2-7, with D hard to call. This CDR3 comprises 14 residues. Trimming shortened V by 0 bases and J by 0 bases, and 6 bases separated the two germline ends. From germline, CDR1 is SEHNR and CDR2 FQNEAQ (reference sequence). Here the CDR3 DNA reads TGTGCCAGCAGCTTAGCGCGGAACTCCTACGAGCAGTACTTC. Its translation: CASSLARNSYEQYF.

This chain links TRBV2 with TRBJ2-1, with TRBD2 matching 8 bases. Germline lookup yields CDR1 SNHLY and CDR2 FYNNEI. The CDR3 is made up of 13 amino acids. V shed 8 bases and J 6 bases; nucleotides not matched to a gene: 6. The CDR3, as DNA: TGTGCCAGCTCCGGGGGACTAGGCAATGAGCAGTTCTTC. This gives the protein CASSGGLGNEQFF.